The 21 T cell receptor beta chains below all came from one sample that was sequenced in a study of radiotherapy plus CTLA-4 blockade in lung cancer. The method was immunoSEQ multiplex PCR; TCRdb's version includes in-frame clones alone and lacks a portion of them. Seen here are around 65,000 clones, about 80% observed once, and the top ten hold approximately 4%. This specimen consisted of peripheral blood, obtained from a patient treated with radiotherapy plus ipilimumab. The receptors come from a human donor with non-small cell lung cancer who had a complete response to radiotherapy plus ipilimumab.

The J gene is TRBJ2-1, the V gene TRBV6-4, with TRBD2 matching over 7 bases. The CDR3 extends over 14 amino acids. J was trimmed by 0 bases and V by 7 bases; bases with no gene match: 3. Germline CDR1 MRHNA, CDR2 SNTAGT. The CDR3 nucleotides read TGTGCCAGCAAACGGGAGGTCTCCTACAATGAGCAGTTCTTC. Translated: CASKREVSYNEQFF.

This clone turned up a few times. V usage is TRBV5-6 and J usage is TRBJ1-4; no clear D gene. V lost 4 bases and J lost 11, with 18 bases in between. CDR3 length: 14 residues. CDR1 is SGHDT, CDR2 YYEEEE, per germline. The CDR3 loop is CASSAAGLGSKLFF. The CDR3 nucleotides are TGTGCCAGCAGCGCGGCTGGGTTAGGAAGTAAACTGTTTTTT. The whole variable domain, filled in from reference TRBV5-6 and TRBJ1-4, reads DAGVTQSPTHLIKTRGQQVTLRCSPKSGHDTVSWYQQALGQGPQFIFQYYEEEERQRGNFPDRFSGHQFPNYSSELNVNALLLGDSALYLCASSAAGLGSKLFFGSGTQLSVL.

This chain joins TRBV9 and TRBJ2-1; 15 bases match TRBD2. V was clipped by 3 bases and J by 4 bases; unmatched bases: 8. CDR1 is SGDLS, CDR2 YYNGEE, per germline. The CDR3 loop spans 18 amino acids. Written as DNA, the CDR3 is TGTGCCAGCAGCGCAGGCGGACTAGCGGGAGGGCGGTACAATGAGCAGTTCTTC. Protein: CASSAGGLAGGRYNEQFF.

The rearrangement joins TRBV5-1 to TRBJ2-3, with 7 bases fitting TRBD1. Per germline, CDR1 SGHRS and CDR2 YFSETQ. This CDR3 comprises 14 residues. Losses at the gene ends were 1 base for V and 2 bases for J; bases not matched to a gene: 1. CDR3 DNA: TGCGCCAGCAGCTTGAGGGGGCCCACAGATACGCAGTATTTT. Its translation is CASSLRGPTDTQYF. The full variable domain, in which reference TRBV5-1 and TRBJ2-3 provide the parts outside the CDR3, is KAGVTQTPRYLIKTRGQQVTLSCSPISGHRSVSWYQQTPGQGLQFLFEYFSETQRNKGNFPGRFSGRQFSNSRSEMNVSTLELGDSALYLCASSLRGPTDTQYFGPGTRLTVL.

The chain joins TRBV15 to TRBJ2-5; 12 nucleotides align to TRBD2. V gave up 5 bases and J gave up 5 bases; unmatched junction bases: 6. This CDR3 spans 15 amino acids. The V gene's germline CDR1 is LNHNV and CDR2 YYDKDF (reference sequence). The CDR3 DNA sequence: TGTGCCACCAGCGCTAGCGGGAGGGCCTTCGAGACCCAGTACTTC. Translated: CATSASGRAFETQYF.

The chain links TRBV5-1 to TRBJ2-5; 12 bases align to TRBD2. The CDR3 length is 16 residues. The V and J ends lost 4 bases and 2 bases, in that order; junction bases with no gene match: 6. Germline V gene lookup returns CDR1 SGHRS and CDR2 YFSETQ. The CDR3 region has the DNA TGCGCCAGCAGCACTGGACTAGCGGGACTACAAGAGACCCAGTACTTC. As protein: CASSTGLAGLQETQYF.

The CDR3 DNA sequence: TGCGCCAGCAGCCAAGATCGAGGGACCCCCGGGGAGCTGTTTTTT. Protein sequence: CASSQDRGTPGELFF. J is TRBJ2-2 and V is TRBV4-3, with D perhaps assigned TRBD1 or TRBD2 (5 bases each). CDR3 length: 15 residues. The ends were cut back, 0 bases at V and 6 bases at J, with 11 bases in the middle. Germline V gene data show CDR1 as LGHNA and CDR2 as YSLEER.

J is TRBJ1-1 and V is TRBV7-8; D unresolved. Per germline, CDR1 SGHVS and CDR2 FQNEAQ. The ends were cut back, 7 bases at V and 1 base at J, with 10 bases in the middle. CDR3 length: 13 amino acids. The CDR3 DNA follows: TGTGCCAGCACCCTTCCCGGGAACACTGAAGCTTTCTTT. Its protein product is CASTLPGNTEAFF.

DNA of the CDR3: TGTGCCAGCAGCTCCGGGACGGTCGCACAAGATACGCAGTATTTT. Translating gives CASSSGTVAQDTQYF. The V gene is TRBV11-3, the J gene TRBJ2-3; D may correspond to TRBD1 or TRBD2 (5 bases each). There are 15 residues in the CDR3. The V gene's germline CDR1 is SGHNT and CDR2 YENEEA. V was cut by 4 bases and J by 5 bases, with 16 bases left in between.

This clone was recorded a few times. The genes are TRBV30 and TRBJ1-3; D is possibly TRBD1 (5 bases). Germline lookup yields CDR1 GTSNPN and CDR2 SVGIG (reference sequence). The CDR3 is 16 amino acids. The CDR3 region has the DNA TGTGCTCACAGGTATGAAGTCGGGAACTCTGGAAACACCATATATTTT. This encodes CAHRYEVGNSGNTIYF. The variable domain in full, with the rest retrieved from reference TRBV30 and TRBJ1-3, is SQTIHQWPATLVQPVGSPLSLECTVEGTSNPNLYWYRQAAGRGLQLLFYSVGIGQISSEVPQNLSASRPQDRQFILSSKKLLLSDSGFYLCAHRYEVGNSGNTIYFGEGSWLTVV.

This clone was seen once. This sequence joins TRBV30 and TRBJ1-3; 7 bases align to TRBD1. Germline trimming cut 3 bases from V and 8 bases from J; bases unmatched to any gene: 7. Germline values: CDR1 GTSNPN, CDR2 SVGIG (reference sequence). The CDR3 is 13 amino acids. The DNA for the CDR3 is TGTGCCTGGAGCCCTGACAGGGAGGACACCATATATTTT. Protein product: CAWSPDREDTIYF. Filled out from reference TRBV30 and TRBJ1-3, the complete variable domain reads SQTIHQWPATLVQPVGSPLSLECTVEGTSNPNLYWYRQAAGRGLQLLFYSVGIGQISSEVPQNLSASRPQDRQFILSSKKLLLSDSGFYLCAWSPDREDTIYFGEGSWLTVV.

V gene TRBV5-1 combines with J gene TRBJ1-2, with 9 bases fitting TRBD1. The CDR3 spans 14 residues. Germline V CDR1 and CDR2: SGHRS, YFSETQ. Trimming took 4 bases from V and 3 from J; bases not matched to a gene: 4. As DNA, the CDR3 is TGCGCCAGCAGCGATACAGGGGGCGACTATGGCTACACCTTC. As protein: CASSDTGGDYGYTF.

J is TRBJ2-3 and V is TRBV5-1; 9 bases are shared with TRBD2. J gave up 0 bases and V 1 base, and 6 bases lay outside the gene matches. The germline CDR1 and CDR2 sequences are SGHRS and YFSETQ. The CDR3 runs to 17 residues. The CDR3 region is CASSLTTSGKSTDTQYF. The CDR3 region has the DNA TGCGCCAGCAGCTTGACGACTAGCGGAAAAAGCACAGATACGCAGTATTTT. Full variable domain (outside the CDR3, taken from reference TRBV5-1 and TRBJ2-3): KAGVTQTPRYLIKTRGQQVTLSCSPISGHRSVSWYQQTPGQGLQFLFEYFSETQRNKGNFPGRFSGRQFSNSRSEMNVSTLELGDSALYLCASSLTTSGKSTDTQYFGPGTRLTVL.

The J gene is TRBJ2-1, the V gene TRBV30, with unresolved D. The CDR3 extends over 13 amino acids. Germline CDR1 and CDR2: GTSNPN and SVGIG (reference sequence). V shed 0 bases and J shed 5 bases, with 8 bases lying between them. CDR3 residues: CAWSVRADNEQFF. CDR3 in DNA: TGTGCCTGGAGTGTACGGGCAGACAATGAGCAGTTCTTC.

The chain links TRBV5-1 to TRBJ2-4; D remains unclear. CDR1 and CDR2 (germline): SGHRS, YFSETQ. This CDR3 has 16 amino acids. V was shortened by 0 bases and J by 0 bases, with 10 bases between the two germline ends. The CDR3 nucleotides read TGCGCCAGCAGCTTGGAGGACGGATTAGCCAAAAACATTCAGTACTTC. This encodes CASSLEDGLAKNIQYF.

The rearrangement uses TRBV29-1 and TRBJ1-2; the D gene is possibly TRBD1 (5 bases). Between the trimmed V and J ends, which lost 5 bases and 2 bases, there was a span of 9 bases. Germline V gives CDR1 SQVTM, CDR2 ANQGSEA. This CDR3 has 12 amino acids. The CDR3 DNA reads TGCAGCGTTCGAGGGGCGAACTATGGCTACACCTTC. Encoded protein: CSVRGANYGYTF.

The chain joins TRBV11-3 to TRBJ2-3, with TRBD2 identical over 12 bases. Losses at the gene ends were 5 bases for V and 2 bases for J; bases not matched to a gene: 5. Germline CDR1 is SGHNT and CDR2 is YENEEA. This CDR3 spans 16 amino acids. The CDR3 nucleotides are TGTGCCAGCAGCGTACTAGCGGGAGGCCCCACAGATACGCAGTATTTT. Its translation is CASSVLAGGPTDTQYF.

The rearrangement uses TRBV7-2 and TRBJ1-2, with D maybe TRBD1 (5 bases). The CDR3 length is 13 residues. Germline V lookup: CDR1 SGHTA, CDR2 FQGNSA. Trimming took 5 bases from V and 2 from J, leaving 9 bases between them. The CDR3 region is CASSGGPNYGYTF. In nucleotides, the CDR3 is TGTGCCAGCAGCGGGGGACCGAACTATGGCTACACCTTC.

The chain recombines TRBV10-1 with TRBJ2-2; D perhaps matches TRBD1 (5 bases). The length of the CDR3 is 15 residues. Trimming shortened V by 4 bases and J by 4 bases, and 13 bases separated the two germline ends. CDR1 WNHNN and CDR2 SYGVQD come from the germline V gene (reference sequence). CDR3 in amino acids: CASSVGRAGTGELFF. The CDR3 bases are TGCGCCAGCAGTGTCGGCAGGGCAGGCACCGGGGAGCTGTTTTTT.

This clone has only a few counts. The junction departs from germline at one end; a sequencing error may be responsible. The chain uses TRBV7-6 and TRBJ1-2; D is unclear. CDR3 length: 12 amino acids. CDR1 and CDR2 (germline): SGHVS, FNYEAQ. In DNA form, the CDR3 reads TGTGCCAGCAGCTCAATGCTTGGACGTTTGGCCTTC. As protein: CASSSMLGRLAF.

V and J are TRBV30 and TRBJ2-1; 11 nucleotides line up with TRBD2. This CDR3 region has 16 residues. Germline V gene lookup returns CDR1 GTSNPN and CDR2 SVGIG (reference sequence). The V gene end was trimmed by 0 bases and the J gene end by 4 bases; junction bases not matched to a gene: 5. CDR3 amino acids: CAWSVSGGGLYNEQFF. The CDR3 DNA reads as TGTGCCTGGAGTGTTAGCGGGGGGGGACTTTACAATGAGCAGTTCTTC. The complete variable domain, with remaining parts taken from reference TRBV30 and TRBJ2-1, reads SQTIHQWPATLVQPVGSPLSLECTVEGTSNPNLYWYRQAAGRGLQLLFYSVGIGQISSEVPQNLSASRPQDRQFILSSKKLLLSDSGFYLCAWSVSGGGLYNEQFFGPGTRLTVL.